One and the same sample provided the 24 T cell receptor beta chains below, sequenced in a study of graft-versus-host responses after intestinal transplantation. Their cognate antigens are unknown. Clones were read by immunoSEQ multiplex PCR, and TCRdb kept only the in-frame ones, dropping some. The repertoire consists of some 90,000 clones, with just under 95% occurring once and the leading ten covering about 0.4%. Sequenced here: unstimulated CD8+ T cells sorted from spleen or lymph node cells, sampled before transplant. The receptors come from a human donor who was the organ donor for an intestinal transplant.

This rearrangement joins TRBV5-6 to TRBJ2-7; a possible D gene is TRBD1 (6 bases). Between the trimmed V and J ends, which lost 3 bases and 3 bases, there was a span of 16 bases. The CDR3 has 15 residues. Germline CDR1 is SGHDT and CDR2 is YYEEEE. CDR3 region: CASSWGPEAYYEQYF. The CDR3 DNA follows: TGTGCCAGCAGCTGGGGGCCTGAGGCCTACTACGAGCAGTACTTC.

The chain recombines TRBV7-6 with TRBJ2-1; 10 bases agree with TRBD2. J gave up 6 bases and V 4 bases, and 6 bases lay outside the gene matches. The germline gives CDR1 SGHVS, CDR2 FNYEAQ. The CDR3 has 15 amino acids. In nucleotides, the CDR3 is TGTGCCAGCAGCTGGAGCGGGGGGGCCGGCAATGAGCAGTTCTTC. Translating it yields CASSWSGGAGNEQFF. The full variable domain, completed using reference TRBV7-6 and TRBJ2-1, is GAGVSQSPRYKVTKRGQDVALRCDPISGHVSLYWYRQALGQGPEFLTYFNYEAQQDKSGLPNDRFSAERPEGSISTLTIQRTEQRDSAMYRCASSWSGGAGNEQFFGPGTRLTVL.

J is TRBJ2-3 and V is TRBV18; weak D call: TRBD1 (5 bases). The germline V gene has CDR1 KGHSH and CDR2 LQKENI. Trimming left V 3 bases short and J 4 bases short, with 8 bases between. The CDR3 is 13 amino acids. Here the CDR3 reads CASSPGASDTQYF. CDR3 nucleotide sequence: TGTGCCAGCTCACCTGGGGCATCAGATACGCAGTATTTT.

CDR3 loop: CASSFTGANTEAFF. In nucleotides, the CDR3 is TGTGCCAGCAGCTTTACAGGGGCAAACACTGAAGCTTTCTTT. The J gene is TRBJ1-1, the V gene TRBV13; 7 positions agree with TRBD1. This CDR3 comprises 14 residues. CDR1 and CDR2 from the germline V gene are PRHDT and FYEKMQ (reference sequence). The V gene end was trimmed by 3 bases and the J gene end by 2 bases; junction bases not matched to a gene: 3.

The chain joins TRBV2 to TRBJ1-2, with TRBD1 matching over 7 bases. CDR3 length: 14 residues. Germline CDR1 is SNHLY and CDR2 is FYNNEI. Germline trimming cut 6 bases from V and 4 bases from J; bases unmatched to any gene: 8. The CDR3 DNA is TGTGCCAGCAGAGACAGGGAATCAGCCTATGGCTACACCTTC. Translated, it gives CASRDRESAYGYTF.

V is TRBV5-6 and J is TRBJ1-3; D is unclear. The germline V gene has CDR1 SGHDT and CDR2 YYEEEE. There are 14 residues in the CDR3. Trimming removed 1 base at V and 4 bases at J, with 9 bases between. This CDR3 reads CASSLPGSGNTIYF. CDR3 DNA sequence: TGTGCCAGCAGCTTGCCGGGGTCCGGAAACACCATATATTTT.

V gene TRBV7-2 combines with J gene TRBJ2-7; the match to TRBD2 covers 8 bases. Trimming cost V 3 bases and J 7 bases; bases outside gene matches: 8. The CDR3 consists of 14 residues. Germline V gene sequence: CDR1 SGHTA, CDR2 FQGNSA. CDR3 in amino acids: CASSFGSGAREQYF. The DNA for the CDR3 is TGTGCCAGCAGCTTTGGTAGCGGGGCAAGGGAGCAGTACTTC.

V usage is TRBV13 and J usage is TRBJ2-5; 7 bases align to TRBD2. The ends lost 5 bases at V and 4 bases at J; junction bases unmatched: 7. CDR3 length: 14 residues. Germline CDR1 reads PRHDT; CDR2 reads FYEKMQ (reference sequence). The CDR3 DNA follows: TGTGCCAGCAGCAACGGGAGGAGAGTAGAGACCCAGTACTTC. Translated, it gives CASSNGRRVETQYF.

This chain links TRBV2 with TRBJ2-1, with 8 bases that match TRBD2. CDR1 and CDR2 from the germline V gene are SNHLY and FYNNEI. The CDR3 contains 15 residues. Trimming cost V 7 bases and J 5 bases; bases outside gene matches: 10. The CDR3 bases are TGTGCCAGCAATCGACGGGGGGGCGAGGACAATGAGCAGTTCTTC. Translating it yields CASNRRGGEDNEQFF.

The CDR3 DNA follows: TGTGCCAGCAGTTACGGACCGACAGATAACTACGAGCAGTACTTC. Translation: CASSYGPTDNYEQYF. The chain joins TRBV6-5 to TRBJ2-7; D is perhaps TRBD1 (5 bases). The CDR3 is 15 amino acids. Germline V gene sequence: CDR1 MNHEY, CDR2 SVGAGI. V dropped 2 bases and J dropped 3 bases, with 14 bases sitting between them.

Turning to this clone: Additional DNA sequences in this sample encode the identical CDR3. The chain links TRBV7-9 to TRBJ1-4; no reliable D call. V was cut by 6 bases and J by 8 bases, with 19 bases left in between. Per germline, CDR1 SEHNR and CDR2 FQNEAQ (reference sequence). This CDR3 comprises 15 residues. The CDR3 spells CASSDSREVTEKLFF. The CDR3 DNA reads as TGTGCCAGCAGTGACTCTCGGGAGGTGACGGAAAAACTGTTTTTT. Supplemented by reference TRBV7-9 and TRBJ1-4, the full variable domain reads DTGVSQNPRHKITKRGQNVTFRCDPISEHNRLYWYRQTLGQGPEFLTYFQNEAQLEKSRLLSDRFSAERPKGSFSTLEIQRTEQGDSAMYLCASSDSREVTEKLFFGSGTQLSVL.

The sample holds a few counts of this clone. The chain employs TRBV5-6 and TRBJ2-1; D gene uncertain. The CDR3 has 15 residues. V was pared by 0 bases and J by 0 bases, with 7 bases between. The germline V gene encodes CDR1 SGHDT and CDR2 YYEEEE. CDR3 in DNA: TGTGCCAGCAGCTTGGACATTACCTCCTACAATGAGCAGTTCTTC. It encodes CASSLDITSYNEQFF.

This chain connects TRBV2 to TRBJ1-2; D unclear. V shed 2 bases and J shed 0 bases, with 10 bases lying between them. The CDR3 contains 15 residues. Per germline, CDR1 SNHLY and CDR2 FYNNEI. CDR3 bases: TGTGCCAGCAGTGAACTCAGCGGTGCTAACTATGGCTACACCTTC. Residues: CASSELSGANYGYTF.

Of note for this clone: At one boundary the junction diverges from the germline segment, which might be a read error. This chain uses TRBV6-6 with TRBJ2-7; 7 bases are a match to TRBD2. The CDR3 spans 13 residues. The germline V gene has CDR1 MNHNY and CDR2 SVGAGI (reference sequence). CDR3 amino acids: CASSYSFSGGMDF. Here the CDR3 DNA reads TGTGCCAGCAGTTACTCGTTTTCCGGGGGGATGGACTTC.

V is TRBV14 and J is TRBJ2-1; 10 nucleotides align to TRBD2. The CDR3 spans 19 residues. CDR1 and CDR2 from the germline V gene are SGHDN and FVKESK. The ends lost 4 bases at V and 0 bases at J; junction bases unmatched: 12. This CDR3 is CASSPRTGLADSSYNEQFF. The CDR3 DNA is TGTGCCAGCAGCCCCAGAACCGGACTAGCGGATAGCTCCTACAATGAGCAGTTCTTC.

The chain joins TRBV28 to TRBJ2-5, with 9 bases matching TRBD2. The J segment lost 0 bases and the V segment lost 6 bases, leaving 26 bases of the junction unmatched. The CDR3 runs 22 residues. Looked up from germline, CDR1 is MDHEN and CDR2 is SYDVKM. The CDR3: CASSRPPAGGPARGSYQETQYF. The CDR3 bases are TGTGCCAGCAGCCGACCCCCAGCGGGGGGCCCTGCTAGGGGGTCGTACCAAGAGACCCAGTACTTC. The full variable domain, rest sourced from reference TRBV28 and TRBJ2-5, is DVKVTQSSRYLVKRTGEKVFLECVQDMDHENMFWYRQDPGLGLRLIYFSYDVKMKEKGDIPEGYSVSREKKERFSLILESASTNQTSMYLCASSRPPAGGPARGSYQETQYFGPGTRLLVL.

The V gene is TRBV4-3, the J gene TRBJ2-5, with TRBD2 as a possible D gene (6 bases). CDR1 and CDR2 from the germline V gene are LGHNA and YSLEER. V was cut by 4 bases and J by 10 bases, with 19 bases left in between. The CDR3 extends over 14 amino acids. This CDR3 is CASSPQVTREDQYF. As DNA, the CDR3 is TGCGCCAGCAGCCCACAAGTGACTAGGGAGGACCAGTACTTC.

The chain recombines TRBV11-3 with TRBJ2-3; TRBD2 matches at 9 bases. There are 14 residues in the CDR3. Trimming cost V 3 bases and J 5 bases; bases outside gene matches: 3. Germline V gene sequence: CDR1 SGHNT, CDR2 YENEEA. For the CDR3, the DNA is TGTGCCAGCAGCTTGGAAGCGGGGGGAGATACGCAGTATTTT. Its protein product is CASSLEAGGDTQYF.

This rearrangement joins TRBV5-1 to TRBJ2-7; a weak D match, TRBD1 (8 bases). V was clipped by 3 bases and J by 3 bases, with 13 bases between them. This CDR3 has 14 residues. Germline V gene lookup returns CDR1 SGHRS and CDR2 YFSETQ. CDR3 nucleotide sequence: TGCGCCAGCAGCTACAGGGGGGGGAACTACGAGCAGTACTTC. Translating gives CASSYRGGNYEQYF.

This chain connects TRBV9 to TRBJ2-5, with 12 nucleotides matching TRBD1. The J call may be in error: the DNA end matches TRBJ2-7 better. The CDR3 runs 15 residues. Germline loops: CDR1 SGDLS, CDR2 YYNGEE. CDR3 region: CASSAGTGGPYEQYF. DNA of the CDR3: TGTGCCAGCAGCGCCGGGACAGGGGGCCCCTACGAGCAGTACTTC.

This chain connects TRBV9 to TRBJ1-4; weak D call: TRBD1 (5 bases). Trimming left V 4 bases short and J 8 bases short, with 15 bases between. Germline values: CDR1 SGDLS, CDR2 YYNGEE. The CDR3 totals 14 residues. The CDR3 here is CASSPRTQTEKLFF. For the CDR3, the DNA is TGTGCCAGCAGCCCGAGGACACAGACAGAAAAACTGTTTTTT.

The gene calls are TRBV7-9 and TRBJ2-5; D gene unclear. Near its end, the DNA agrees better with TRBJ2-7, so the J call may be wrong. Germline CDR1 reads SEHNR; CDR2 reads FQNEAQ (reference sequence). The CDR3 runs 13 residues. This CDR3 reads CASSLYSSYEQYF. As DNA, the CDR3 is TGTGCCAGCAGCTTGTACAGCTCCTACGAGCAGTACTTC.

This chain links TRBV10-2 with TRBJ2-3, with a tentative D call TRBD2 (6 bases). The germline V gene has CDR1 WSHSY and CDR2 SAAADI. The V and J ends lost 6 bases and 1 base respectively, with 11 bases between them. The CDR3 length is 14 residues. CDR3 loop: CASSLSGGTDTQYF. CDR3 nucleotides: TGCGCCAGCAGCCTTTCGGGGGGCACAGATACGCAGTATTTT.

A few counts support this clone. This chain joins TRBV7-9 and TRBJ1-4; TRBD1 is a possible D gene (5 bases). The ends were cut back, 5 bases at V and 4 bases at J, with 14 bases in the middle. The length of the CDR3 is 15 residues. Germline V gene lookup returns CDR1 SEHNR and CDR2 FQNEAQ (reference sequence). CDR3 in DNA: TGTGCCAGCAGCCTCGCCCCGGGGGGTAATGAAAAACTGTTTTTT. As protein: CASSLAPGGNEKLFF.